This T cell receptor beta chain was captured by sequencing in a study of long-term antiretroviral therapy in people with HIV. At the survey level, the v3.0 immunoSEQ assay was run. Sequenced by immunoSEQ multiplex PCR; TCRdb stores in-frame clones only, minus some. The repertoire consists of about 39,000 clones, with about 88% occurring once and the leading ten covering about 4.2%. V gave up 0 bases and J gave up 8 bases, with 8 bases separating them. This CDR3 spans 12 amino acids. CDR1 and CDR2 (germline): SGDLS, YYNGEE. The sequencing here drew on unsorted PBMCs, taken just before starting antiretroviral therapy. The sequence derives from a woman aged 18-29 years with HIV. The rearrangement joins TRBV9 to TRBJ1-1, with D hard to call. Here the CDR3 reads CASSVEGREAFF. The CDR3, as DNA: TGTGCCAGCAGCGTAGAAGGACGGGAAGCTTTCTTT.